The entry that follows covers one T cell receptor (beta chain) sequence. The data stem from a study of CXCR3-negative and CXCR3-positive naive CD8 T cells. At the level of the study: Approximately 130 million TRB reads were obtained overall (about 1.5 +/- 0.3 million per library).

There are 17 residues in the CDR3. 5' RACE that incorporated UMI labels was used to prepare the TRB cDNA libraries. TCRdb reprocessed the 5' RACE reads and keeps a single row for each CDR3 protein, giving no DNA. Listed are over 45,000 distinct CDR3 sequences; 15% falls within the top ten. What was sequenced was memory CD8+ T cells from blood. The TCR originated in a human donor in good health. Some clones in this sample may be carry-over from other donors' samples. This rearrangement joins TRBV21-1 to TRBJ2-1; no DNA is available, so the TRBD1 call from TCRdb remains unchecked. TRBV21-1 is a pseudogene locus. CDR3 amino acids: CASSNKTGTSSYNEQFF.